This T cell receptor (beta chain) was captured by sequencing in a study of blood T cells in healthy people across ages. Notes on this clonotype: Its antigen is still unknown.

Study results and limitations: Compared with aged donors, long-lived donors showed fewer expanded clones, suggesting selection.

Trimming pared 2 bases from V and 6 bases from J, leaving 17 bases between. The CDR3 loop spans 15 amino acids. Germline CDR1 and CDR2: MNHNY and SVGAGI (reference sequence). Sample-barcoded 5' priming and a J-beta primer mix drove a second PCR of roughly 6 to 12 cycles. TCRdb used MiXCR to reprocess the 5' RACE reads, holding one entry per CDR3 protein. Found here are 600,000 to 850,000 distinct CDR3 sequences, around a quarter of them singletons; the top ten hold 9.4%. This same sample was also taken into another study, of T cells of mothers and their children. From that report: Donors were three healthy Caucasian mothers and their six children. Sequencing revealed no T cell clones that were persistent and microchimeric.

V gene TRBV6-6 combines with J gene TRBJ2-7, with a weak D call TRBD2 (7 bases). This clonotype was obtained from a boy between 10 and 17 years old in good health. Sequencing was done on a sample of blood. The CDR3 region has the DNA TGTGCCAGCAGTTACAGGGGGGGACCACCCTTCGAGCAGTACTTC. Translated, it gives CASSYRGGPPFEQYF.